A single sample is the source of the 10 T cell receptor beta chains below, sequenced in a study of cytomegalovirus exposure and HLA in healthy donors. PCR amplification relied on 60 Vbeta primers (plus 13 Jbeta primers). Here immunoSEQ multiplex PCR was the method, and the copy in TCRdb shows in-frame clones only, minus some. Of over 150,000 clones listed, approximately 88% were seen once; the top ten hold 0.85%. The sample consisted of PBMCs. These receptors came from a woman aged 25 to 39 in good health and CMV-seronegative.

The chain carries TRBV9 and TRBJ2-5, with TRBD2 matching over 8 bases. CDR1 SGDLS and CDR2 YYNGEE come from the germline V gene. This CDR3 has 17 amino acids. The V segment lost 3 bases and the J segment 5 bases; nucleotides outside the gene matches: 15. CDR3 region: CASSDPANGGASETQYF. CDR3 nucleotides: TGTGCCAGCAGCGATCCTGCGAACGGGGGGGCTTCGGAGACCCAGTACTTC.

J is TRBJ1-1 and V is TRBV27, with 9 bases lining up with TRBD1. The CDR3 loop spans 15 amino acids. Germline loops: CDR1 MNHEY, CDR2 SMNVEV (reference sequence). V was pared by 5 bases and J by 4 bases, with 8 bases of the junction left unmatched. CDR3 in amino acids: CASSPPATGGTEAFF. The CDR3 DNA reads as TGTGCCAGCAGTCCCCCGGCGACAGGGGGCACTGAAGCTTTCTTT.

CDR3 residues: CASSLGRQNWNTEAFF. The CDR3 nucleotides read TGTGCCAGCAGCTTAGGGAGACAGAATTGGAACACTGAAGCTTTCTTT. V and J are TRBV7-2 and TRBJ1-1; TRBD1 is a possible D gene (5 bases). Trimming stripped 1 base from V and 1 base from J, with 13 bases between. The CDR3 contains 16 residues. Germline lookup yields CDR1 SGHTA and CDR2 FQGNSA.

The rearrangement links TRBV9 to TRBJ2-7; 10 bases align to TRBD1. CDR1 is SGDLS, CDR2 YYNGEE, per germline. The CDR3 is made up of 15 amino acids. The V gene end was trimmed by 4 bases and the J gene end by 4 bases; junction bases not matched to a gene: 8. Here the CDR3 reads CASSPAGQGTYEQYF. The CDR3 DNA sequence: TGTGCCAGCAGCCCGGCGGGACAGGGGACTTACGAGCAGTACTTC.

This clone has a single count. The chain links TRBV10-3 to TRBJ1-1; D might be TRBD1 (6 bases). Trimming took off 10 bases at V and 12 bases at J, with 21 bases between the two ends. CDR3 size: 12 residues. CDR1 is ENHRY, CDR2 SYGVKD, per germline. The CDR3 region is CATKALTGASFF. DNA of the CDR3: TGTGCCACTAAGGCCTTGACAGGCGCGTCTTTCTTT.

The chain combines TRBV15 with TRBJ2-5; weak D call: TRBD1 (6 bases). The CDR3 spans 14 residues. Trimming stripped 0 bases from V and 11 bases from J, with 16 bases between. Germline values: CDR1 LNHNV, CDR2 YYDKDF (reference sequence). Here the CDR3 reads CATSRDRGKWEQYF. The DNA of the CDR3 is TGTGCCACCAGCAGAGACAGGGGCAAATGGGAGCAGTACTTC. Full variable domain (rest looked up from reference TRBV15 and TRBJ2-5): DAMVIQNPRYQVTQFGKPVTLSCSQTLNHNVMYWYQQKSSQAPKLLFHYYDKDFNNEADTPDNFQSRRPNTSFCFLDIRSPGLGDTAMYLCATSRDRGKWEQYFGPGTRLLVL.

In regard to this clone: The sample has other DNA sequences that encode this CDR3 too. V and J are TRBV7-3 and TRBJ1-1; TRBD1 might be the D (6 bases). With 4 bases removed from V and 1 base from J, the gap between germline ends came to 7 bases. Per germline, CDR1 SGHTA and CDR2 FQGTGA. This CDR3 is 13 amino acids long. The CDR3 sequence: CASSSQGNTEAFF. CDR3 DNA: TGTGCCAGCAGCTCACAGGGGAACACTGAAGCTTTCTTT.

In this sample, this clone turned up a few times. Other DNA sequences within the sample encode an identical CDR3. The chain is built from TRBV19 and TRBJ1-4; D unresolved. Between the trimmed V and J ends, which lost 6 bases and 5 bases, there was a span of 4 bases. Germline V gives CDR1 LNHDA, CDR2 SQIVND (reference sequence). This CDR3 is 11 amino acids long. The CDR3 loop is CASSLNEKLFF. DNA of the CDR3: TGTGCCAGTAGCCTAAATGAAAAACTGTTTTTT.

CDR3 sequence: CASSLGASGRTDTQYF. Written as DNA, the CDR3 is TGCGCCAGCAGCTTGGGAGCTAGCGGGAGAACAGATACGCAGTATTTT. V gene TRBV5-1 combines with J gene TRBJ2-3; 10 bases are a match to TRBD2. The germline V gene encodes CDR1 SGHRS and CDR2 YFSETQ. The CDR3 runs to 16 residues. V was clipped by 0 bases and J by 3 bases; unmatched bases: 4.

This sequence joins TRBV28 and TRBJ2-1, with 12 bases identical to TRBD1. The germline CDR1 and CDR2 sequences are MDHEN and SYDVKM. With 6 bases clipped from V and 8 bases from J, the junction kept 11 bases outside the gene matches. The CDR3 contains 16 residues. Written as DNA, the CDR3 is TGTGCCAGCAGCATTGGAGGGGACAGGGGGCACGATGAGCAGTTCTTC. Its protein is CASSIGGDRGHDEQFF.